A single sample gave rise to the 22 T cell receptor beta chains below, sequenced in a study of Ad26.COV2.S vaccination and SARS-CoV-2 variants. Only in-frame clones appear in the TCRdb table, and some are missing; sequencing was by immunoSEQ multiplex PCR. Seen here are roughly 500,000 clones, approximately 88% observed once, and the top ten hold 9.5% to 15%. Stated treatment: about 20 received Ad26.COV2.S at low or high dose, single or two shots; a few received placebo; per-sample allocation not given. The samples were gathered on day 63 after the first injection of vaccine or placebo. Source: peripheral blood, taken in a trial of Ad26.COV2.S vaccine versus placebo. The receptors were gathered from a person aged 18-65 years who received the Ad26.COV2.S COVID-19 vaccine or a placebo.

The chain couples TRBV11-1 to TRBJ2-1, with 11 nucleotides matching TRBD2. The CDR3 loop spans 15 amino acids. CDR1 is SGHAT, CDR2 FQDESV, per germline (reference sequence). V was pared by 5 bases and J by 3 bases, with 3 bases of the junction left unmatched. CDR3 loop: CASSRLAGFYNEQFF. In nucleotides, the CDR3 is TGTGCCAGCAGCAGACTAGCGGGATTCTACAATGAGCAGTTCTTC. Full variable domain (remainder filled in from reference TRBV11-1 and TRBJ2-1): EAEVAQSPRYKITEKSQAVAFWCDPISGHATLYWYRQILGQGPELLVQFQDESVVDDSQLPKDRFSAERLKGVDSTLKIQPAELGDSAMYLCASSRLAGFYNEQFFGPGTRLTVL.

The J gene is TRBJ1-2, the V gene TRBV15; the D gene is possibly TRBD1 (5 bases). The CDR3 is 13 residues long. Per the germline V gene, CDR1 is LNHNV and CDR2 is YYDKDF (reference sequence). V shed 4 bases and J shed 7 bases, with 13 bases lying between them. The CDR3 loop reads CATSIERGIGYTF. The CDR3 DNA reads as TGTGCCACCAGCATTGAGAGGGGCATTGGCTACACCTTC.

J is TRBJ2-5 and V is TRBV18; tentatively, D is TRBD1 or TRBD2 (6 bases each). Deletions cut 2 bases from V and 5 bases from J, with 15 bases between. The germline V gene encodes CDR1 KGHSH and CDR2 LQKENI. There are 15 residues in the CDR3. CDR3 loop: CASSPTPTGRETQYF. The CDR3 DNA is TGTGCCAGCTCACCAACCCCCACAGGGAGGGAGACCCAGTACTTC.

The gene calls are TRBV2 and TRBJ2-7; D remains ambiguous. The V and J ends lost 5 bases and 2 bases respectively, with 7 bases between them. CDR1 is SNHLY, CDR2 FYNNEI, per germline. The CDR3 has 12 amino acids. The CDR3, as DNA: TGTGCCAGCAGTCTGGAAACCTACGAGCAGTACTTC. It yields the protein CASSLETYEQYF.

About this clone: The identical CDR3 is also encoded by other nucleotide sequences in the sample. This chain uses TRBV9 with TRBJ2-7, with D perhaps being TRBD1 or TRBD2 (6 bases each). Trimming took 0 bases from V and 2 from J, leaving 9 bases between them. Germline loops: CDR1 SGDLS, CDR2 YYNGEE. This CDR3 is 14 amino acids long. CDR3 bases: TGTGCCAGCAGCGTAGAGGGGGGACCCTACGAGCAGTACTTC. Amino acids: CASSVEGGPYEQYF.

This chain joins TRBV7-9 and TRBJ1-4, with 8 bases identical to TRBD1. CDR1 is SEHNR and CDR2 is FQNEAQ in the germline V gene (reference sequence). This CDR3 is built from 17 residues. J was trimmed by 5 bases and V by 4 bases; bases with no gene match: 12. CDR3 region: CASSSQGTGRVNEKLFF. The CDR3, as DNA: TGTGCCAGCAGCTCACAGGGGACAGGAAGAGTAAATGAAAAACTGTTTTTT.

The chain combines TRBV7-9 with TRBJ2-1, with 7 positions matching TRBD2. Trimming at V came to 1 base and at J to 6 bases, leaving 12 bases not matched to a gene. This CDR3 contains 17 residues. CDR1 is SEHNR, CDR2 FQNEAQ, per germline (reference sequence). CDR3 sequence: CASSLGTGTKYPNEQFF. CDR3 in DNA: TGTGCCAGCAGCTTAGGAACCGGGACTAAGTATCCCAATGAGCAGTTCTTC.

The rearrangement uses TRBV11-3 and TRBJ2-1; 10 positions match TRBD1. CDR3 length: 15 residues. CDR1 SGHNT and CDR2 YENEEA come from the germline V gene. The V gene end was trimmed by 5 bases and the J gene end by 5 bases; junction bases not matched to a gene: 6. The CDR3 protein is CASSPMGQGNNEQFF. The DNA for the CDR3 is TGTGCCAGCAGCCCCATGGGACAGGGGAACAATGAGCAGTTCTTC.

This clone was seen a few times. The chain employs TRBV19 and TRBJ2-1; no clear D. Germline V gene lookup returns CDR1 LNHDA and CDR2 SQIVND (reference sequence). This CDR3 has 13 amino acids. The V and J ends lost 3 bases and 3 bases respectively, with 6 bases between them. CDR3 DNA: TGTGCCAGTAGTATGAACAACTACAATGAGCAGTTCTTC. Amino acids: CASSMNNYNEQFF.

This clone was found once. J is TRBJ2-7 and V is TRBV10-3; D tentatively fits TRBD1 or TRBD2 (6 bases each). The ends were cut back, 0 bases at V and 3 bases at J, with 15 bases in the middle. The V gene's germline CDR1 is ENHRY and CDR2 SYGVKD. This CDR3 is built from 16 residues. CDR3 region: CAISESGGRAFYEQYF. CDR3 bases: TGTGCCATCAGTGAGTCGGGGGGCAGGGCCTTCTACGAGCAGTACTTC.

This clone has a handful of counts. This rearrangement joins TRBV11-2 to TRBJ2-1, with D perhaps TRBD1 (6 bases). CDR3 length: 15 amino acids. Germline V gene lookup returns CDR1 SGHAT and CDR2 FQNNGV. The V end was cut by 4 bases, the J end by 6 bases, with 16 bases between. The CDR3: CASSSQGIYGNEQFF. CDR3 coding DNA: TGTGCCAGCAGCTCACAGGGAATTTATGGCAATGAGCAGTTCTTC.

The chain combines TRBV5-6 with TRBJ2-2, with no clear D. The CDR3 covers 13 residues. V lost 4 bases and J lost 7, with 11 bases in between. Germline CDR1 reads SGHDT; CDR2 reads YYEEEE. The CDR3 nucleotides are TGTGCCAGCAGCCCGGATCAAGGCGGGGAGCTGTTTTTT. Its translation is CASSPDQGGELFF.

This clone showed up just a few times. The V gene is TRBV3-1 (or the pseudogene TRBV3-2), the J gene TRBJ2-5, with D perhaps matching TRBD1 or TRBD2 (6 bases each). Germline CDR1 reads LGHDT; CDR2 reads YNNKEL (reference sequence). V was trimmed by 1 base and J by 6 bases, leaving 15 bases between them. The CDR3 sequence is 15 residues long. The CDR3 DNA follows: TGTGCCAGCAGCCAAGGAAATTCCCGGGGGCAGACCCAGTACTTC. Protein product: CASSQGNSRGQTQYF.

The chain joins TRBV5-6 to TRBJ2-6; D remains unclear. Germline assignment: CDR1 SGHDT and CDR2 YYEEEE. With 0 bases removed from V and 0 bases from J, the gap between germline ends came to 7 bases. The CDR3 runs to 16 residues. The CDR3 DNA is TGTGCCAGCAGCTTGGTCGGCAGCTCTGGGGCCAACGTCCTGACTTTC. Translated, it gives CASSLVGSSGANVLTF.

This clone was counted only a few times. V usage is TRBV28 and J usage is TRBJ2-7; D uncertain. The CDR3 runs 13 residues. The ends were cut back, 6 bases at V and 3 bases at J, with 12 bases in the middle. CDR1 MDHEN and CDR2 SYDVKM come from the germline V gene. The CDR3 is CASSGSLSYEQYF. Written as DNA, the CDR3 is TGTGCCAGCAGCGGGTCCCTAAGCTACGAGCAGTACTTC.

The chain joins TRBV11-2 to TRBJ1-2; possibly TRBD1 for D (6 bases). Per the germline V gene, CDR1 is SGHAT and CDR2 is FQNNGV. The CDR3 loop spans 17 amino acids. Trimming took 0 bases from V and 5 from J, leaving 19 bases between them. CDR3 sequence: CASSLDGGASSYYGYTF. The CDR3 DNA follows: TGTGCCAGCAGCTTAGACGGGGGCGCCTCTAGCTATTATGGCTACACCTTC.

This chain links TRBV5-4 with TRBJ2-5; D might be TRBD2 (5 bases). The germline CDR1 and CDR2 sequences are SGHNT and YYREEE (reference sequence). The CDR3 totals 13 residues. Trimming took 3 bases from V and 0 from J, leaving 6 bases between them. CDR3 amino acids: CASSWENQETQYF. The CDR3 DNA reads as TGTGCCAGCAGCTGGGAGAACCAAGAGACCCAGTACTTC.

The V gene is TRBV18, the J gene TRBJ2-1; D not resolved. Germline CDR1 KGHSH, CDR2 LQKENI. Trimming removed 0 bases from V and 6 bases from J, with 6 bases in between. The CDR3 has 13 residues. The CDR3 loop reads CASSPPNLNEQFF. The CDR3 nucleotides are TGTGCCAGCTCACCACCGAATCTCAATGAGCAGTTCTTC.

V and J are TRBV28 and TRBJ1-1; D not certain. V gave up 7 bases and J gave up 2 bases, with 8 bases separating them. The CDR3 is made up of 12 amino acids. The germline CDR1 and CDR2 sequences are MDHEN and SYDVKM. Here the CDR3 reads CASTTVNTEAFF. The CDR3 DNA reads as TGTGCCAGCACCACCGTCAACACTGAAGCTTTCTTT. Based on the CDR3 plus reference TRBV28 and TRBJ1-1, the full variable domain is DVKVTQSSRYLVKRTGEKVFLECVQDMDHENMFWYRQDPGLGLRLIYFSYDVKMKEKGDIPEGYSVSREKKERFSLILESASTNQTSMYLCASTTVNTEAFFGQGTRLTVV.

This clone was counted once. The genes are TRBV5-1 and TRBJ1-6; D might be TRBD1 (5 bases). The germline V gene has CDR1 SGHRS and CDR2 YFSETQ. V was trimmed by 0 bases and J by 7 bases, leaving 17 bases between them. The CDR3 is 17 residues long. In DNA form, the CDR3 reads TGCGCCAGCAGCTTGGCCACCGAGGGCCGGGGGAATTCACCCCTCCACTTT. Translated, it gives CASSLATEGRGNSPLHF. Looking up the rest from reference TRBV5-1 and TRBJ1-6 gives the full variable domain: KAGVTQTPRYLIKTRGQQVTLSCSPISGHRSVSWYQQTPGQGLQFLFEYFSETQRNKGNFPGRFSGRQFSNSRSEMNVSTLELGDSALYLCASSLATEGRGNSPLHFGNGTRLTVT.

Note on this clone: Other DNA sequences within the sample encode an identical CDR3. The chain employs TRBV28 and TRBJ2-1, with 8 bases aligning to TRBD2. V trimming: 6 bases; J trimming: 7 bases; junction bases outside the gene matches: 8. The CDR3 loop spans 14 amino acids. The germline gives CDR1 MDHEN, CDR2 SYDVKM. The CDR3 spells CASRASGRGNEQFF. DNA for the CDR3: TGTGCCAGCAGGGCCAGCGGGAGAGGTAATGAGCAGTTCTTC.

This chain links TRBV12-3 or TRBV12-4 with TRBJ2-5, with D perhaps matching TRBD1 or TRBD2 (6 bases each). Trimming shortened V by 6 bases and J by 9 bases, and 17 bases separated the two germline ends. The CDR3 is 13 amino acids. The CDR3: CASSPASRGAQYF. The CDR3 DNA reads as TGTGCCAGCAGCCCAGCCTCGAGGGGGGCCCAGTACTTC.